The rows below give T cell receptor beta chains drawn from one sample of a study of T cell responses to AZD1222 COVID-19 vaccine. Assay used: immunoSEQ multiplex PCR; TCRdb lists only in-frame clones, some missing. The table includes roughly 150,000 clones, over 80% detected once. This specimen was peripheral blood, taken 28 days after the second AZD1222 dose. These TCRs come from an adult who received the AZD1222 COVID-19 vaccine. The CDR3 runs from the conserved cysteine through the conserved F or W.

v_call,j_call,cdr3_aa
TRBV5-6,TRBJ2-5,CASSSAALHWETQYF
TRBV1,TRBJ1-6,CTSSQDGSPEGGASSYNSPLHF
TRBV6-5,TRBJ1-1,CASRGRVDTEAFF
TRBV28,TRBJ1-3,CASSKRLQGTLSGNTIYF
TRBV27,TRBJ2-2,CASSSAGAEGGELFF
TRBV30,TRBJ1-1,CAWSGTGPIRPSNTEAFF
TRBV12-3/TRBV12-4,TRBJ1-2,CASSHTPFGGYTF
TRBV5-1,TRBJ2-7,CASSSEATNFHEQYF
TRBV19,TRBJ1-6,CASSSNRVYNSPLHF
TRBV5-1,TRBJ1-1,CASSLGFMGTEAFF
TRBV4-2,TRBJ1-1,CASSQDFGRAGAAFF
TRBV4-1,TRBJ1-4,CASSQDQVRDEKLFF
TRBV5-8,TRBJ1-4,CASNDEKLFF
TRBV5-1,TRBJ2-2,CASSRRELVTSTGELFF
TRBV7-9,TRBJ1-1,CASSSMGGGGATEAFF
TRBV2,TRBJ2-5,CASSEIGLETQYF
TRBV20-1,TRBJ1-1,CSAIGTEAFF
TRBV30,TRBJ1-2,CAWKRGASYGYTF
TRBV3-1/TRBV3-2,TRBJ1-2,CASSQAINYGYTF
TRBV5-6,TRBJ2-5,CASSLLASLGETQYF